Below, 3 T cell receptor beta chains from the same sample are listed, as sequenced in a study of blood T cells in healthy people across ages. Combining a sample-barcoded 5' primer with a J-beta primer mix, a second PCR ran for 7 to 11 cycles. Each CDR3 protein is one row after TCRdb ran MiXCR on the 5' RACE reads. This table holds 800,000 or so distinct CDR3 sequences, around two thirds found once. Input material: blood. The source of these receptors is a young man in good health.

This chain uses TRBV27 with TRBJ2-1; 14 bases are a match to TRBD2. The CDR3 loop spans 16 amino acids. The germline CDR1 and CDR2 sequences are MNHEY and SMNVEV (reference sequence). V gave up 4 bases and J gave up 7 bases; unmatched junction bases: 6. The CDR3 DNA reads TGTGCCAGCAGTTCGCGACTAGCGGGGGGGCGAAATGAGCAGTTCTTC. Protein: CASSSRLAGGRNEQFF.

The chain combines TRBV27 with TRBJ2-5; D is possibly TRBD2 (5 bases). The J call may be incorrect, as the DNA end agrees better with TRBJ2-7. The CDR3 consists of 14 residues. Germline V gene lookup returns CDR1 MNHEY and CDR2 SMNVEV (reference sequence). CDR3 coding DNA: TGTGCCAGCAGTTTCGAAGGAGGCGATTCCGAGCAGTACTTC. This translates into CASSFEGGDSEQYF.

This chain's CDR3 is CASSYPDRGNPYNSPLHF. Written as DNA, the CDR3 is TGTGCCAGCAGTTACCCCGACAGGGGAAACCCCTATAATTCACCCCTCCACTTT. V usage is TRBV6-5 and J usage is TRBJ1-6, with 8 nucleotides matching TRBD1. V shed 2 bases, J shed 2 bases, and the junction held 8 bases outside the gene matches. The germline V gene has CDR1 MNHEY and CDR2 SVGAGI. The CDR3 has 18 residues.